This passage covers 18 T cell receptor beta chains from one sample sequenced in a study of technical replicates of blood from a handful of donors. Some clones are missing from TCRdb's copy, which holds only in-frame ones; the method was immunoSEQ multiplex PCR. Here the sample spans around 98,000 clones, approximately 94% being singletons. The sequenced sample was T cells isolated from PBMCs. The receptors here all came from a human donor in good health.

This chain joins TRBV6-1 and TRBJ2-7; 7 nucleotides match TRBD1. CDR3 length equals 14 residues. The ends lost 6 bases at V and 6 bases at J; junction bases unmatched: 11. Germline CDR1 is MNHNS and CDR2 is SASEGT. This CDR3 reads CASSITGDGFEQYF. For the CDR3, the DNA is TGTGCCAGCAGCATAACAGGGGATGGTTTCGAGCAGTACTTC.

The chain couples TRBV11-1 to TRBJ2-1; 10 positions agree with TRBD2. The CDR3 length is 15 residues. The trim removed 5 bases at V and 7 bases at J, leaving 8 bases unmatched. The germline gives CDR1 SGHAT, CDR2 FQDESV (reference sequence). The CDR3, as DNA: TGTGCCAGCAGCCCGAGCGGGGGGGCGGGTAATGAGCAGTTCTTC. Translating it yields CASSPSGGAGNEQFF.

This rearrangement joins TRBV4-1 to TRBJ1-4; 9 nucleotides align to TRBD1. The trim removed 4 bases at V and 0 bases at J, leaving 15 bases unmatched. The CDR3 is made up of 20 amino acids. Germline-derived CDR1 and CDR2 are MGHRA and YSYEKL. In DNA form, the CDR3 reads TGCGCCAGCAGCCCTCTTGGGACAGGGCATACGGTGGCAACTAATGAAAAACTGTTTTTT. Translation: CASSPLGTGHTVATNEKLFF.

The V and J genes are TRBV5-3 and TRBJ2-1; 11 nucleotides match TRBD2. TRBV5-3 is treated as an ORF (open reading frame) with a function not yet certain. Germline trimming cut 2 bases from V and 6 bases from J; bases unmatched to any gene: 22. This CDR3 contains 21 residues. CDR3 in amino acids: CARSFWELGGKLAGDGNEQFF. DNA of the CDR3: TGTGCCAGAAGCTTTTGGGAACTGGGGGGGAAACTAGCGGGAGACGGCAATGAGCAGTTCTTC.

The chain couples TRBV15 to TRBJ1-1, with D unclear. Germline V gene data show CDR1 as LNHNV and CDR2 as YYDKDF (reference sequence). V dropped 0 bases and J dropped 4 bases, with 9 bases sitting between them. The CDR3 extends over 14 amino acids. CDR3 in amino acids: CATSRDQAGTEAFF. CDR3 nucleotides: TGTGCCACCAGCAGAGATCAGGCGGGCACTGAAGCTTTCTTT. Full variable domain (missing parts from reference TRBV15 and TRBJ1-1): DAMVIQNPRYQVTQFGKPVTLSCSQTLNHNVMYWYQQKSSQAPKLLFHYYDKDFNNEADTPDNFQSRRPNTSFCFLDIRSPGLGDTAMYLCATSRDQAGTEAFFGQGTRLTVV.

In this sample, this clone turned up once. The chain links TRBV12-5 to TRBJ1-2, with TRBD1 identical over 8 bases. From germline, CDR1 is LGHNT and CDR2 FRNRAP. The CDR3 has 15 residues. V dropped 2 bases and J dropped 7; count of bases not matched to a gene: 9. The CDR3 loop is CASGLTTGAGSGYTF. CDR3 nucleotides: TGTGCTAGTGGTTTGACGACAGGGGCGGGTAGTGGCTACACCTTC.

J is TRBJ1-2 and V is TRBV27; TRBD1 might be the D (6 bases). Germline CDR1 and CDR2: MNHEY and SMNVEV (reference sequence). This CDR3 has 13 amino acids. Between the trimmed V and J ends, which lost 3 bases and 4 bases, there was a span of 9 bases. CDR3 residues: CASSFSGVYGYTF. CDR3 nucleotide sequence: TGTGCCAGCAGTTTTTCAGGGGTCTATGGCTACACCTTC.

This clone was recorded once. The rearrangement links TRBV4-1 to TRBJ2-7; TRBD2 might be the D (5 bases). The germline CDR1 and CDR2 sequences are MGHRA and YSYEKL. This CDR3 is 18 amino acids long. V was cut by 1 base and J by 4 bases, with 23 bases left in between. The CDR3 loop is CASSQGVSGLYGSYEQYF. The CDR3 DNA follows: TGCGCCAGCAGCCAAGGTGTCTCCGGACTTTACGGGTCTTACGAGCAGTACTTC.

V usage is TRBV9 and J usage is TRBJ2-7; D is undetermined. The CDR3 loop spans 16 amino acids. The V gene lost 0 bases and the J gene lost 3 bases, with 16 bases spanning the gap. CDR1 and CDR2 (germline): SGDLS, YYNGEE. The CDR3 DNA follows: TGTGCCAGCAGCGTAGCTGCGGCAGCAGACGGCTACGAGCAGTACTTC. This gives the protein CASSVAAAADGYEQYF.

The rearrangement joins TRBV5-4 to TRBJ1-2, with 9 bases aligning to TRBD1. V shed 2 bases, J shed 4 bases, and the junction held 6 bases outside the gene matches. CDR3 size: 15 residues. The V gene's germline CDR1 is SGHNT and CDR2 YYREEE (reference sequence). The CDR3 protein is CASSFPGQGVYGYTF. CDR3 coding DNA: TGTGCCAGCAGCTTTCCGGGACAGGGCGTCTATGGCTACACCTTC.

CDR3 sequence reads: CASSQDVRERSTDTQYF. The CDR3 nucleotides are TGTGCCAGCAGCCAAGACGTTAGGGAGCGGAGCACAGATACGCAGTATTTT. The V gene is TRBV4-2, the J gene TRBJ2-3; perhaps TRBD2 as D (5 bases). Germline V lookup: CDR1 LGHNA, CDR2 YNFKEQ. Trimming stripped 0 bases from V and 0 bases from J, with 13 bases between. The CDR3 has 17 residues.

This chain joins TRBV2 and TRBJ1-2; D unresolved. With 8 bases removed from V and 3 bases from J, the gap between germline ends came to 10 bases. Germline loops: CDR1 SNHLY, CDR2 FYNNEI. CDR3 length: 12 residues. The CDR3 loop is CASDVVDYGYTF. The CDR3 bases are TGTGCCAGCGATGTAGTCGACTATGGCTACACCTTC.

The genes are TRBV19 and TRBJ1-5; a possible D gene is TRBD1 (5 bases). This CDR3 spans 13 amino acids. The ends were cut back, 10 bases at V and 7 bases at J, with 17 bases in the middle. From germline, CDR1 is LNHDA and CDR2 SQIVND (reference sequence). The CDR3 nucleotides read TGTGCCACCTCATGGGGAGGGGAGCAGCCCCAGCATTTT. Its protein product is CATSWGGEQPQHF.

The chain uses TRBV7-6 and TRBJ2-7, with a weak D call TRBD2 (6 bases). The CDR3 sequence is 14 residues long. V was cut by 1 base and J by 7 bases, with 14 bases left in between. From germline, CDR1 is SGHVS and CDR2 FNYEAQ. The CDR3 is CASSLDPGVREQYF. CDR3 DNA sequence: TGTGCCAGCAGCTTAGATCCGGGAGTGAGGGAGCAGTACTTC.

CDR3 sequence: CASSYRQGYEQYF. CDR3 DNA: TGTGCCAGCAGTTACCGCCAGGGCTACGAGCAGTACTTC. The chain couples TRBV6-5 to TRBJ2-7, with D possibly TRBD1 on 5 matching bases. Trimming stripped 2 bases from V and 3 bases from J, with 8 bases between. The V gene's germline CDR1 is MNHEY and CDR2 SVGAGI. CDR3 length equals 13 residues.

The CDR3 spells CSGTGGMNTEAFF. CDR3 DNA sequence: TGCAGCGGAACAGGGGGTATGAACACTGAAGCTTTCTTT. The rearrangement uses TRBV29-1 and TRBJ1-1; 8 nucleotides agree with TRBD1. The CDR3 contains 13 residues. Germline-derived CDR1 and CDR2 are SQVTM and ANQGSEA. Germline trimming cut 7 bases from V and 0 bases from J; bases unmatched to any gene: 4.

The chain couples TRBV29-1 to TRBJ2-1; 9 nucleotides match TRBD2. Trimming cost V 7 bases and J 5 bases; bases outside gene matches: 6. Germline CDR1 and CDR2: SQVTM and ANQGSEA. The CDR3 sequence is 13 residues long. The CDR3 DNA reads as TGCAGCGGCGGACTAGCGAATCACAATGAGCAGTTCTTC. It encodes CSGGLANHNEQFF.

The chain combines TRBV9 with TRBJ2-5, with 11 bases aligning to TRBD2. J lost 2 bases, V lost 0 bases, and 6 bases had no gene match. Germline V CDR1 and CDR2: SGDLS, YYNGEE. CDR3 size: 17 residues. The CDR3 sequence is CASSVAPGTSGQETQYF. The CDR3 nucleotides are TGTGCCAGCAGCGTAGCTCCGGGGACTAGCGGTCAAGAGACCCAGTACTTC.